Sequencing of this T cell receptor beta chain was carried out in a study of post-analysis software for immune sequencing data. Study-level findings and limits: By F measure, samples from a shared preparation batch strongly co-clustered. Roughly 5 TRBV segments, TRBV5-6, TRBV5-1 and TRBV20-1 among them, were found more frequent in patients than controls. The normalized Chao1 diversity of multiple sclerosis patients was significantly lower than that of controls.

Sequencing libraries made from TCR beta cDNA carried unique molecular identifiers. TCRdb reprocessed the PCR reads with MiXCR, giving one entry per CDR3 protein. The sample lists approximately 570,000 distinct CDR3 sequences; around 47% were seen once. Concerning this clonotype itself: Its antigen is not known.

V was pared by 6 bases and J by 0 bases, with 18 bases between. The CDR3 has 17 residues. Germline assignment: CDR1 SGHTA and CDR2 FQGNSA. The source is a girl aged 10-17 years with multiple sclerosis. This sequence joins TRBV7-2 and TRBJ1-5; no firm D call. The sample taken for sequencing was blood. The CDR3 DNA reads as TGTGCCAGCAGTCAGACGGTTCTCTGGGATAGCAATCAGCCCCAGCATTTT. Translated: CASSQTVLWDSNQPQHF. The full variable domain, its missing parts supplied by reference TRBV7-2 and TRBJ1-5, is GAGVSQSPSNKVTEKGKDVELRCDPISGHTALYWYRQSLGQGLEFLIYFQGNSAPDKSGLPSDRFSAERTGGSVSTLTIQRTQQEDSAVYLCASSQTVLWDSNQPQHFGDGTRLSIL.